Listed below are T cell receptor beta chains from one sample, sequenced in a study of Graves' ophthalmopathy and Graves' hyperthyroidism. TCRdb ran MiXCR on the multiplex PCR reads and lists one entry per CDR3 protein. The data contain under 400,000 distinct CDR3 sequences, about a sixth of them seen just once; the ten biggest clones take up around an eighth. The sample comprised peripheral blood. Every receptor here comes from an adult man with Graves' ophthalmopathy. Both conserved end residues are part of each CDR3. A D gene is named only where the DNA matches it firmly. The size of a clone is reported for some rows only, either as once, few or many, or as a class for expanded clones.

>TRBV6-1|many|TRBD1
CASSERWQGAHEQYF
>TRBV6-1|many|.
CASSGWTSDHYGYTF
>TRBV28|once|.
CASRLQRTEAFF
>TRBV5-1|many|.
CASSLQRGTEAFF
>TRBV6-2/TRBV6-3|.|TRBD1
CASRRQGGFQPQHF
>TRBV6-2/TRBV6-3|many|.
CASSYSGGLGYEQYF
>TRBV30|many|TRBD1
CAWSAIHGTGVPYEQYF
>TRBV10-3|many|.
CAITNQLNQPQHF
>TRBV4-2|many|.
CASSQDPSRWETQYF
>TRBV10-3|many|.
CAISQVQETDTQYF
>TRBV28|many|.
CASSSGRGSAFF
>TRBV4-3|many|.
CASSQVRDGYSPLHF